This T cell receptor beta chain was documented in a study of cytomegalovirus exposure and HLA in healthy donors. Study-wide results and limits: Rare sequences made up most TCRs, while some public TCRs were found in many donors. Several top significant clusters appeared, in a later analysis, to be linked to common viral pathogens. V segments that were indistinguishable, TRBV6-2 and TRBV6-3 among them, were omitted from analysis. Sequencing probably produced one cluster of sequence variants that were highly shared.

PCR amplification relied on 60 Vbeta primers (plus 13 Jbeta primers). The repertoire was sequenced with immunoSEQ multiplex PCR; TCRdb's copy has only in-frame clones and lacks some. The repertoire has 95,000 to 150,000 clones, 75% to 85% of them found once; the top ten carry about 10%. The V gene's germline CDR1 is SGHVS and CDR2 FNYEAQ. This CDR3 contains 11 residues. Trimming left V 5 bases short and J 7 bases short, with 8 bases between. This clone occurred a few times. Its antigen remains unknown. The sequenced sample was PBMCs. The V and J genes are TRBV7-6 and TRBJ2-5; weak D call: TRBD1 (6 bases). The sequence derives from a female donor in good health and CMV-seropositive. CDR3 residues: CASSAGVTQYF. As DNA, the CDR3 is TGTGCCAGCAGCGCAGGGGTGACCCAGTACTTC.